The 19 T cell receptor beta chains presented below share a single source sample, sequenced in a study of beta chain features in type 1 diabetes. Expressed TCRB transcripts were sequenced, since all the RNA that had been isolated was reverse transcribed. The table came from immunoSEQ multiplex PCR; TCRdb's copy has only in-frame clones and leaves some out. Seen here are some 200,000 clones, roughly a tenth observed once, and the top ten hold over 1%. Sequencing was performed on central memory CD4+ T cells from blood. These receptor sequences come from a man between 18 and 35 years old in good health.

This clone was picked up a small number of times. The V call is TRBV27, the J call TRBJ2-4; D is perhaps TRBD1 or TRBD2 (5 bases each). Trimming took off 2 bases at V and 0 bases at J, with 14 bases between the two ends. The CDR3 is made up of 17 amino acids. Germline CDR1 reads MNHEY; CDR2 reads SMNVEV (reference sequence). As DNA, the CDR3 is TGTGCCAGCAGTTTAAAAGGGGTGGGGGTAGCCAAAAACATTCAGTACTTC. This codes for CASSLKGVGVAKNIQYF.

The chain's CDR3 is CASSLLGTVSYEQYF. The CDR3 nucleotides are TGTGCCAGCAGCTTATTAGGGACTGTCTCCTACGAGCAGTACTTC. The chain carries TRBV5-4 and TRBJ2-7; D is possibly TRBD2 (6 bases). The CDR3 contains 15 residues. The V and J ends lost 2 bases and 0 bases respectively, with 12 bases between them. Germline V gene data show CDR1 as SGHNT and CDR2 as YYREEE (reference sequence).

The V call is TRBV29-1, the J call TRBJ2-1; TRBD1 matches at 12 bases. From germline, CDR1 is SQVTM and CDR2 ANQGSEA. J lost 9 bases, V lost 6 bases, and 6 bases had no gene match. This CDR3 is 13 amino acids long. The CDR3 region is CSVRDRGLSEQFF. CDR3 DNA sequence: TGCAGCGTCCGGGACAGGGGGCTTAGTGAGCAGTTCTTC.

This clone was observed a handful of times. The V gene is TRBV10-3, the J gene TRBJ2-1, with 10 bases that match TRBD2. Trimming at V came to 2 bases and at J to 1 base, leaving 2 bases not matched to a gene. CDR3 length: 16 residues. Per the germline V gene, CDR1 is ENHRY and CDR2 is SYGVKD. Written as DNA, the CDR3 is TGTGCCATCAGTGAGGTAGCGGGAGGTTCCTACAATGAGCAGTTCTTC. Translating it yields CAISEVAGGSYNEQFF.

DNA of the CDR3: TGTGCCAGCAGATTCAACAGGGGACGCGAGCAGTACTTC. Amino acid sequence: CASRFNRGREQYF. V and J are TRBV27 and TRBJ2-7, with 7 nucleotides matching TRBD1. CDR3 size: 13 residues. V gave up 6 bases and J gave up 6 bases; unmatched junction bases: 8. Germline V lookup: CDR1 MNHEY, CDR2 SMNVEV (reference sequence).

This clone was counted a few times. One junction end disagrees with the germline gene, perhaps due to a read error. V usage is TRBV6-5 and J usage is TRBJ2-1; no clear D gene. Germline-derived CDR1 and CDR2 are MNHEY and SVGAGI. There are 11 residues in the CDR3. The CDR3 nucleotides are TGTGCCAGCACCTACTACCATGAGCAGTTCTTC. Encoded protein: CASTYYHEQFF.

This clone has at least ten counts. This chain uses TRBV5-6 with TRBJ2-3; TRBD2 matches 10 bases. The length of the CDR3 is 18 residues. CDR1 is SGHDT, CDR2 YYEEEE, per germline. V lost 4 bases to trimming and J lost 3 bases; unmatched junction nucleotides: 14. The CDR3 is CASSPGLADTVWTDTQYF. Written as DNA, the CDR3 is TGTGCCAGCAGCCCAGGACTAGCGGATACGGTTTGGACAGATACGCAGTATTTT.

This clone appeared a few times. V is TRBV2 and J is TRBJ2-5; 8 bases map to TRBD2. The J call may be in error: the DNA end matches TRBJ2-7 better. Germline CDR1 and CDR2: SNHLY and FYNNEI. The CDR3 has 13 amino acids. The CDR3 sequence: CAGTGGSSYEQYF. DNA of the CDR3: TGTGCCGGAACGGGGGGGTCCTCCTACGAGCAGTACTTC.

This sequence joins TRBV5-1 and TRBJ2-2; D is unresolved. V dropped 5 bases and J dropped 2 bases, with 4 bases sitting between them. CDR1 SGHRS and CDR2 YFSETQ come from the germline V gene. The CDR3 totals 12 residues. The CDR3 protein is CASRFNTGELFF. CDR3 in DNA: TGCGCCAGCAGATTCAACACCGGGGAGCTGTTTTTT.

This clone showed up just a few times. This chain uses TRBV2 with TRBJ1-4; tentative D call: TRBD1 (6 bases). CDR1 and CDR2 from the germline V gene are SNHLY and FYNNEI. V was clipped by 5 bases and J by 4 bases, with 14 bases between them. The CDR3 has 15 residues. The CDR3 protein is CASSPQGGLNEKLFF. The CDR3 DNA follows: TGTGCCAGCAGTCCACAGGGTGGGCTTAATGAAAAACTGTTTTTT.

The chain combines TRBV7-3 with TRBJ2-1; D may correspond to TRBD1 or TRBD2 (5 bases each). CDR3 length: 14 residues. V was pared by 5 bases and J by 5 bases, with 13 bases between. From germline, CDR1 is SGHTA and CDR2 FQGTGA. The CDR3 coding sequence is TGTGCCAGCAGCCCGGGACCCGAAAACAATGAGCAGTTCTTC. It yields the protein CASSPGPENNEQFF. The full variable domain, rest sourced from reference TRBV7-3 and TRBJ2-1, is GAGVSQTPSNKVTEKGKYVELRCDPISGHTALYWYRQSLGQGPEFLIYFQGTGAADDSGLPNDRFFAVRPEGSVSTLKIQRTERGDSAVYLCASSPGPENNEQFFGPGTRLTVL.

This clone was counted a few times. This chain connects TRBV5-1 to TRBJ2-7, with no clear D. Germline CDR1 reads SGHRS; CDR2 reads YFSETQ. The CDR3 consists of 15 residues. V was clipped by 0 bases and J by 1 base, with 11 bases between them. The CDR3 spells CASSLVGRQSYEQYF. CDR3 bases: TGCGCCAGCAGCTTGGTAGGGCGTCAGTCCTACGAGCAGTACTTC.

A few counts support this clone. V gene TRBV19 combines with J gene TRBJ1-5; tentatively, D is TRBD1 (6 bases). In germline, CDR1 is LNHDA, CDR2 SQIVND (reference sequence). The CDR3 runs to 15 residues. The V end was cut by 5 bases, the J end by 2 bases, with 13 bases between. In DNA form, the CDR3 reads TGTGCCAGTAGTCCGGACAGCGGTGGCAATCAGCCCCAGCATTTT. Amino acids: CASSPDSGGNQPQHF.

In its sample, this clone was seen a few times. The chain links TRBV29-1 to TRBJ2-1; 7 nucleotides agree with TRBD2. The germline gives CDR1 SQVTM, CDR2 ANQGSEA. The V segment lost 6 bases and the J segment 5 bases; nucleotides outside the gene matches: 16. The CDR3 runs 16 residues. CDR3 amino acids: CSVRGGLGGGDNEQFF. The CDR3 region has the DNA TGCAGCGTCCGGGGAGGTCTCGGGGGAGGGGACAATGAGCAGTTCTTC.

This clone was detected only a few times. This chain joins TRBV20-1 and TRBJ2-3; D remains ambiguous. The germline gives CDR1 DFQATT, CDR2 SNEGSKA (reference sequence). The CDR3 covers 10 residues. V was pared by 4 bases and J by 3 bases, with 2 bases between. CDR3 in amino acids: CSATTDTQYF. Here the CDR3 DNA reads TGCAGTGCTACTACAGATACGCAGTATTTT.

This clone turned up a few times. The CDR3 DNA follows: TGTGCCAGCAGTTCCCGTGAGGGGGGCACAGATACGCAGTATTTT. It yields the protein CASSSREGGTDTQYF. The rearrangement links TRBV6-1 to TRBJ2-3; possible D gene TRBD1, 6 bases. This CDR3 is 15 amino acids long. Trimming left V 5 bases short and J 1 base short, with 13 bases between. CDR1 is MNHNS and CDR2 is SASEGT in the germline V gene.

Concerning this clone: It differs at one base from a far larger clone, so likely a read error. The rearrangement joins TRBV19 to TRBJ2-7; the D call may be TRBD1 or TRBD2 (6 bases each). This CDR3 is built from 14 residues. Per the germline V gene, CDR1 is LNHDA and CDR2 is SQIVND (reference sequence). Trimming took 3 bases from V and 3 from J, leaving 12 bases between them. CDR3 sequence reads: CASSMRGANYEQYF. Here the CDR3 DNA reads TGTGCCAGTAGTATGAGGGGGGCGAACTACGAGCAGTACTTC.

The chain has TRBV10-3 and TRBJ2-3; 7 bases match TRBD1. Germline trimming cut 4 bases from V and 3 bases from J; bases unmatched to any gene: 4. The CDR3 is made up of 14 amino acids. CDR1 is ENHRY and CDR2 is SYGVKD in the germline V gene. In nucleotides, the CDR3 is TGTGCCATCAGTGCCGGGACAGATACAGATACGCAGTATTTT. Residues: CAISAGTDTDTQYF.

The chain couples TRBV14 to TRBJ2-7; D call uncertain. Germline CDR1 SGHDN, CDR2 FVKESK. The CDR3 is made up of 15 amino acids. Trimming pared 4 bases from V and 3 bases from J, leaving 16 bases between. This CDR3 reads CASSPLVQPNYEQYF. CDR3 nucleotides: TGTGCCAGCAGCCCGCTGGTGCAGCCTAACTACGAGCAGTACTTC.